Following are 26 T cell receptor beta chains from one sample sequenced in a study of blood T cell repertoires in COVID-19. Generated by immunoSEQ multiplex PCR, the TCRdb table keeps only in-frame clones and is missing some. The sample records 100,000 to 120,000 clones, around nine tenths being singletons. The sample consisted of peripheral blood. These receptors originate from a woman in her 70s who had recovered from COVID-19.

This clone was detected once. The V and J genes are TRBV7-8 and TRBJ1-5, with TRBD1 matching 7 bases. CDR1 and CDR2 from the germline V gene are SGHVS and FQNEAQ. With V trimmed by 3 bases and J by 7 bases, 9 bases remained unmatched. The CDR3 has 15 amino acids. The chain's CDR3 is CASSFTTGSGQPQHF. CDR3 DNA: TGTGCCAGCAGCTTTACGACAGGGTCAGGGCAGCCCCAGCATTTT. Full variable domain (remainder filled in from reference TRBV7-8 and TRBJ1-5): GAGVSQSPRYKVAKRGQDVALRCDPISGHVSLFWYQQALGQGPEFLTYFQNEAQLDKSGLPSDRFFAERPEGSVSTLKIQRTQQEDSAVYLCASSFTTGSGQPQHFGDGTRLSIL.

V is TRBV5-5 and J is TRBJ1-2; D ambiguous. With 0 bases removed from V and 4 bases from J, the gap between germline ends came to 13 bases. The CDR3 is 15 amino acids. Per the germline V gene, CDR1 is SGHKS and CDR2 is YYEKEE (reference sequence). In DNA form, the CDR3 reads TGTGCCAGCAGCTTGGCCCAAGATGAGGGCTATGGCTACACCTTC. Its translation: CASSLAQDEGYGYTF.

This sequence joins TRBV27 and TRBJ2-1; possibly TRBD2 for D (6 bases). From germline, CDR1 is MNHEY and CDR2 SMNVEV (reference sequence). The CDR3 loop spans 16 amino acids. V lost 2 bases and J 7 bases, leaving 18 bases between the germline ends. CDR3 residues: CASSLVRGPAGNEQFF. Written as DNA, the CDR3 is TGTGCCAGCAGTTTAGTGCGGGGACCGGCTGGGAATGAGCAGTTCTTC.

The genes are TRBV7-2 and TRBJ1-1; D gene uncertain. The germline CDR1 and CDR2 sequences are SGHTA and FQGNSA. The V end lost 1 base, the J end lost 3 bases, and 9 bases lay between the germline ends. The CDR3 is 14 residues long. The CDR3 nucleotides read TGTGCCAGCAGCTTAGATGGGCGGGACACTGAAGCTTTCTTT. The encoded protein is CASSLDGRDTEAFF. Variable domain in full (rest from reference TRBV7-2 and TRBJ1-1): GAGVSQSPSNKVTEKGKDVELRCDPISGHTALYWYRQSLGQGLEFLIYFQGNSAPDKSGLPSDRFSAERTGGSVSTLTIQRTQQEDSAVYLCASSLDGRDTEAFFGQGTRLTVV.

The V call is TRBV29-1, the J call TRBJ2-2; 8 nucleotides line up with TRBD1. With V trimmed by 4 bases and J by 7 bases, 11 bases remained unmatched. The CDR3 covers 15 residues. CDR1 SQVTM and CDR2 ANQGSEA come from the germline V gene. CDR3 region: CSVGGQGSRSGELFF. The CDR3 DNA is TGCAGCGTTGGAGGACAGGGTTCCCGGAGCGGGGAGCTGTTTTTT.

The chain has TRBV5-1 and TRBJ1-1; 10 bases agree with TRBD1. Germline assignment: CDR1 SGHRS and CDR2 YFSETQ. The CDR3 is made up of 16 amino acids. V shed 4 bases and J 1 base; nucleotides not matched to a gene: 7. This CDR3 is CASSPGTGASNTEAFF. CDR3 DNA sequence: TGCGCCAGCAGCCCAGGGACAGGGGCCTCGAACACTGAAGCTTTCTTT.

In regard to this clone: Germline is not matched at one junction end, which may reflect a read error. The chain combines TRBV5-1 with TRBJ1-6; D unresolved. CDR1 is SGHRS and CDR2 is YFSETQ in the germline V gene. This CDR3 spans 13 amino acids. The chain's CDR3 is CASSLVGDSALHF. The CDR3 coding sequence is TGCGCCAGCAGCTTGGTCGGGGATTCAGCCCTCCACTTT.

The chain recombines TRBV11-1 with TRBJ2-1, with 8 bases matching TRBD2. The CDR3 is made up of 15 amino acids. J gave up 8 bases and V 5 bases, and 11 bases lay outside the gene matches. The germline V gene encodes CDR1 SGHAT and CDR2 FQDESV (reference sequence). The DNA for the CDR3 is TGTGCCAGCAGCACTCGGGGTAGCGGGAAAGATGAGCAGTTCTTC. Protein: CASSTRGSGKDEQFF.

The genes are TRBV9 and TRBJ2-3; 9 bases match TRBD2. Germline CDR1 reads SGDLS; CDR2 reads YYNGEE. V lost 5 bases to trimming and J lost 0 bases; unmatched junction nucleotides: 13. The CDR3 runs 18 residues. In nucleotides, the CDR3 is TGTGCCAGCAGTCGAGACCCCCTAGCGGGGACTAGCACAGATACGCAGTATTTT. It codes for CASSRDPLAGTSTDTQYF.

V and J are TRBV19 and TRBJ1-4; 9 nucleotides line up with TRBD1. The CDR3 has 17 amino acids. Germline trimming cut 3 bases from V and 0 bases from J; bases unmatched to any gene: 5. The germline V gene has CDR1 LNHDA and CDR2 SQIVND (reference sequence). The CDR3 reads CASSMPGQGATNEKLFF. The DNA of the CDR3 is TGTGCCAGTAGTATGCCGGGACAGGGTGCAACTAATGAAAAACTGTTTTTT.

This clone was seen a single time. V usage is TRBV5-5 and J usage is TRBJ1-4, with TRBD1 as a possible D gene (5 bases). Trimming removed 6 bases at V and 7 bases at J, with 13 bases between. The germline gives CDR1 SGHKS, CDR2 YYEKEE (reference sequence). This CDR3 has 13 amino acids. CDR3 sequence: CASTADSVEKLFF. The CDR3 region has the DNA TGTGCCAGCACCGCTGACAGCGTTGAAAAACTGTTTTTT.

The CDR3 is CASRDTGNQPQHF. CDR3 sequence (DNA): TGTGCCAGTCGGGACACGGGCAATCAGCCCCAGCATTTT. The chain links TRBV2 to TRBJ1-5; D may be TRBD1 (6 bases). Trimming cost V 9 bases and J 2 bases, with 11 bases left between them. Germline CDR1 reads SNHLY; CDR2 reads FYNNEI. This CDR3 comprises 13 residues.

The chain couples TRBV4-2 to TRBJ2-1; perhaps TRBD2 as D (6 bases). The CDR3 consists of 16 residues. CDR1 and CDR2 from the germline V gene are LGHNA and YNFKEQ. V lost 4 bases and J 3 bases, leaving 16 bases between the germline ends. CDR3 sequence reads: CASSLPAGGDYNEQFF. For the CDR3, the DNA is TGTGCCAGCAGCCTCCCGGCGGGCGGGGACTACAATGAGCAGTTCTTC.

This chain joins TRBV9 and TRBJ2-7; D is possibly TRBD2 (5 bases). The CDR3 has 15 residues. The germline V gene has CDR1 SGDLS and CDR2 YYNGEE. Trimming removed 3 bases from V and 0 bases from J, with 13 bases in between. As DNA, the CDR3 is TGTGCCAGCAGCGCCCACAGACTACCCTCCTACGAGCAGTACTTC. Encoded protein: CASSAHRLPSYEQYF.

This sequence joins TRBV6-5 and TRBJ1-2; no clear D gene. The germline CDR1 and CDR2 sequences are MNHEY and SVGAGI. Trimming removed 6 bases at V and 3 bases at J, with 11 bases between. The CDR3 is 13 residues long. The CDR3 protein is CASRPRLDYGYTF. CDR3 DNA sequence: TGTGCCAGCAGACCCCGGTTAGACTATGGCTACACCTTC.

This clone was seen a single time. The rearrangement uses TRBV18 and TRBJ2-2, with 9 bases that match TRBD2. This CDR3 has 17 residues. V dropped 3 bases and J dropped 4; count of bases not matched to a gene: 9. Germline V gene sequence: CDR1 KGHSH, CDR2 LQKENI. The CDR3 region has the DNA TGTGCCAGCTCACCTTCCAGGCTAGCGGGAACCACCGGGGAGCTGTTTTTT. This codes for CASSPSRLAGTTGELFF.

A few counts support this clone. The chain has TRBV19 and TRBJ2-7; no definite D call. The CDR3 contains 13 residues. Germline V gene data show CDR1 as LNHDA and CDR2 as SQIVND (reference sequence). V gave up 3 bases and J gave up 3 bases, with 9 bases separating them. The CDR3 DNA is TGTGCCAGTAGTATTGGTCGGTACTACGAGCAGTACTTC. Encoded protein: CASSIGRYYEQYF.

The chain is built from TRBV4-2 and TRBJ2-5; 7 bases align to TRBD1. Germline V gene lookup returns CDR1 LGHNA and CDR2 YNFKEQ. V lost 5 bases to trimming and J lost 2 bases; unmatched junction nucleotides: 8. The CDR3 contains 15 residues. The CDR3: CASSAPGQPQETQYF. CDR3 sequence (DNA): TGTGCCAGCAGCGCCCCGGGACAGCCTCAAGAGACCCAGTACTTC.

This chain links TRBV6-2 or TRBV6-3 with TRBJ2-5; perhaps TRBD1 as D (6 bases). The CDR3 is 14 amino acids. Germline assignment: CDR1 MNHEY and CDR2 SVGEGT. The ends were cut back, 5 bases at V and 4 bases at J, with 14 bases in the middle. In nucleotides, the CDR3 is TGTGCCAGCAGTCAACAGGGATCGAGAGAGACCCAGTACTTC. It codes for CASSQQGSRETQYF.

The genes are TRBV4-2 and TRBJ2-1; maybe TRBD1 (6 bases). The CDR3 covers 15 residues. Germline CDR1 is LGHNA and CDR2 is YNFKEQ. The ends were cut back, 7 bases at V and 2 bases at J, with 15 bases in the middle. The CDR3 nucleotides read TGTGCCAGCAAGGGGGACGGATATACCTACAATGAGCAGTTCTTC. As protein: CASKGDGYTYNEQFF.

J is TRBJ2-2 and V is TRBV5-1; 8 positions match TRBD1. The CDR3 sequence is 13 residues long. Germline CDR1 and CDR2: SGHRS and YFSETQ. V lost 7 bases to trimming and J lost 7 bases; unmatched junction nucleotides: 6. This CDR3 is CASSKDRVGELFF. CDR3 nucleotide sequence: TGCGCCAGCTCCAAGGACAGGGTCGGGGAGCTGTTTTTT. Using reference TRBV5-1 and TRBJ2-2 for the parts outside the CDR3, the full variable domain is KAGVTQTPRYLIKTRGQQVTLSCSPISGHRSVSWYQQTPGQGLQFLFEYFSETQRNKGNFPGRFSGRQFSNSRSEMNVSTLELGDSALYLCASSKDRVGELFFGEGSRLTVL.

The V call is TRBV7-8, the J call TRBJ1-2; D perhaps matches TRBD1 (5 bases). V lost 1 base, J lost 8 bases, and 17 bases lay in between. The germline gives CDR1 SGHVS, CDR2 FQNEAQ. The CDR3 is made up of 15 amino acids. CDR3 nucleotides: TGTGCCAGCAGCTTAGGATGGGCAGGGAGGAGCGGCTACACCTTC. Translation: CASSLGWAGRSGYTF.

V is TRBV4-3 and J is TRBJ2-1; 12 nucleotides match TRBD2. The CDR3 is made up of 20 amino acids. V lost 0 bases, J lost 8 bases, and 17 bases stayed unmatched. In germline, CDR1 is LGHNA, CDR2 YSLEER. CDR3 sequence: CASSQDLLAGGRGIRDEQFF. DNA of the CDR3: TGCGCCAGCAGCCAAGATCTACTAGCGGGGGGAAGGGGGATCAGAGATGAGCAGTTCTTC.

This clone was detected a few times. The rearrangement joins TRBV6-5 to TRBJ1-6; 7 bases match TRBD1. CDR1 is MNHEY and CDR2 is SVGAGI in the germline V gene. V lost 6 bases, J lost 6 bases, and 5 bases stayed unmatched. This CDR3 is 14 amino acids long. The CDR3 region has the DNA TGTGCCAGCAGGAAAACAGGGGTTAATTCACCCCTCCACTTT. It translates to CASRKTGVNSPLHF.

This clone was recorded once. This sequence joins TRBV15 and TRBJ2-2; TRBD1 matches at 10 bases. V gave up 8 bases and J gave up 4 bases; unmatched junction bases: 1. There are 13 residues in the CDR3. CDR1 LNHNV and CDR2 YYDKDF come from the germline V gene (reference sequence). CDR3 sequence: CATGTGVTGELFF. CDR3 in DNA: TGTGCCACCGGGACAGGGGTCACCGGGGAGCTGTTTTTT.

This chain uses TRBV3-1 (or the pseudogene TRBV3-2) with TRBJ2-7, with 9 nucleotides matching TRBD1. The trim removed 4 bases at V and 7 bases at J, leaving 14 bases unmatched. Looked up from germline, CDR1 is LGHDT and CDR2 is YNNKEL (reference sequence). The CDR3 totals 16 residues. CDR3 bases: TGTGCCAGCAGCCCTCCCAGGGGGACAGGGCGGAGAGAGCAGTACTTC. This encodes CASSPPRGTGRREQYF.